This T cell receptor beta chain derives from a study of shared clonotypes between healthy human individuals. On the study more broadly: Participating donors consisted of a couple of women and a few men aged 18 to 49.

TCRdb keeps only in-frame clones here, not all; method: immunoSEQ multiplex PCR. The sample lists hundreds of thousands of clones; about 96% were seen once. This clone was seen a single time. The TCR sequence derives from a woman in her twenties or thirties in good health. The sample was naive CD4+ T cells sorted from blood. Subset meaning: CD45RA+ positively selected.

The CDR3 region has the DNA TGTGCCAGCAGCTTAGCCCATCTGAACACCGGGGAGCTGTTTTTT. Translation gives CASSLAHLNTGELFF. The chain has TRBV7-8 and TRBJ2-2; D not resolved. Germline values: CDR1 SGHVS, CDR2 FQNEAQ. Trimming pared 0 bases from V and 1 base from J, leaving 6 bases between. CDR3 size: 15 residues. The variable domain in full, with the rest retrieved from reference TRBV7-8 and TRBJ2-2, is GAGVSQSPRYKVAKRGQDVALRCDPISGHVSLFWYQQALGQGPEFLTYFQNEAQLDKSGLPSDRFFAERPEGSVSTLKIQRTQQEDSAVYLCASSLAHLNTGELFFGEGSRLTVL.